Listed here are 30 T cell receptor beta chains from one sample, sequenced in a study of T cells in Graves' hyperthyroidism and ophthalmopathy. Amplification of TCR beta CDR3 regions was performed using RNA transcripts as template. During a first-round RT-PCR of the TCR CDR3, the HTBI primer set was used. TCRdb passed the multiplex PCR reads through MiXCR, listing each CDR3 protein once. This sample has about 610,000 distinct CDR3 sequences, with approximately 16% found just once. The sample comprised blood. These receptors were collected from a middle-aged woman with Graves' ophthalmopathy.

Ten or more counts support this clonotype. The chain couples TRBV20-1 to TRBJ2-3; 12 nucleotides agree with TRBD2. CDR3 length: 15 amino acids. The germline V gene has CDR1 DFQATT and CDR2 SNEGSKA (reference sequence). Trimming took 1 base from V and 7 from J; bases not matched to a gene: 6. The CDR3 DNA reads as TGCAGTGCTAGAGGTACTAGCGGGAGGTCGTATACGCAGTATTTT. Protein sequence: CSARGTSGRSYTQYF.

The V call is TRBV7-3, the J call TRBJ1-2, with 10 bases aligning to TRBD1. Germline CDR1 SGHTA, CDR2 FQGTGA. The CDR3 contains 13 residues. Germline trimming cut 5 bases from V and 8 bases from J; bases unmatched to any gene: 5. CDR3 region: CASSAGTGVGYTF. CDR3 bases: TGTGCCAGCAGCGCCGGGACAGGGGTCGGCTACACCTTC. Full variable domain (remainder filled in from reference TRBV7-3 and TRBJ1-2): GAGVSQTPSNKVTEKGKYVELRCDPISGHTALYWYRQSLGQGPEFLIYFQGTGAADDSGLPNDRFFAVRPEGSVSTLKIQRTERGDSAVYLCASSAGTGVGYTFGSGTRLTVV.

This clonotype was detected many times. The chain employs TRBV7-9 and TRBJ2-5; D gene uncertain. Trimming shortened V by 2 bases and J by 4 bases, and 14 bases separated the two germline ends. The V gene's germline CDR1 is SEHNR and CDR2 FQNEAQ (reference sequence). CDR3 size: 15 residues. The CDR3 coding sequence is TGTGCCAGCAGCTTACTGACACGGTTCGCAGAGACCCAGTACTTC. This encodes CASSLLTRFAETQYF. The variable domain in full, completed from reference TRBV7-9 and TRBJ2-5, reads DTGVSQNPRHKITKRGQNVTFRCDPISEHNRLYWYRQTLGQGPEFLTYFQNEAQLEKSRLLSDRFSAERPKGSFSTLEIQRTEQGDSAMYLCASSLLTRFAETQYFGPGTRLLVL.

In nucleotides, the CDR3 is TGTGCCAGCAGTGCCCCACTAGCGGGGGGGACCACAGATACGCAGTATTTT. Residues: CASSAPLAGGTTDTQYF. The chain has TRBV6-1 and TRBJ2-3; TRBD2 agrees at 13 bases. The junction had 6 bases not matched to a gene; V was cut back by 4 bases and J by 2 bases. The CDR3 has 17 residues. In germline, CDR1 is MNHNS, CDR2 SASEGT.

The rearrangement uses TRBV5-1 and TRBJ1-1; D is undetermined. Germline lookup yields CDR1 SGHRS and CDR2 YFSETQ. CDR3 size: 12 residues. V lost 5 bases and J 7 bases, leaving 12 bases between the germline ends. DNA for the CDR3: TGCGCCAGCAGAAGGGCAGGCTATGAAGCTTTCTTT. Amino acid sequence: CASRRAGYEAFF.

This clonotype was observed a handful of times. The chain couples TRBV4-1 to TRBJ2-3, with TRBD1 identical over 8 bases. The CDR3 totals 16 residues. Germline V gene data show CDR1 as MGHRA and CDR2 as YSYEKL. The trim removed 3 bases at V and 7 bases at J, leaving 12 bases unmatched. CDR3 loop: CASSHEFRGRGNTQYF. Here the CDR3 DNA reads TGCGCCAGCAGCCACGAGTTCAGGGGGCGTGGGAATACGCAGTATTTT.

This clonotype was observed a handful of times. The rearrangement links TRBV10-2 to TRBJ2-7; a possible D gene is TRBD2 (6 bases). Germline CDR1 WSHSY, CDR2 SAAADI. The CDR3 has 12 amino acids. Trimming left V 5 bases short and J 5 bases short, with 10 bases between. As DNA, the CDR3 is TGCGCCAGCAGTCGCAGGAGGGACGAGCAGTACTTC. Translating gives CASSRRRDEQYF.

This clonotype was detected a few times. CDR3 protein: CSAHPFGETVYGYTF. The CDR3 DNA follows: TGCAGTGCCCACCCCTTTGGCGAAACCGTTTATGGCTACACCTTC. V is TRBV20-1 and J is TRBJ1-2; D remains unclear. Germline V gene sequence: CDR1 DFQATT, CDR2 SNEGSKA (reference sequence). The V end lost 6 bases, the J end lost 5 bases, and 22 bases lay between the germline ends. This CDR3 is built from 15 residues.

The chain couples TRBV6-1 to TRBJ2-6, with D perhaps matching TRBD1 (5 bases). Per the germline V gene, CDR1 is MNHNS and CDR2 is SASEGT. The CDR3 loop spans 17 amino acids. V was cut by 4 bases and J by 0 bases, with 13 bases left in between. This CDR3 is CASSATGPGSGANVLTF. Written as DNA, the CDR3 is TGTGCCAGCAGTGCTACAGGTCCCGGCTCTGGGGCCAACGTCCTGACTTTC.

The chain couples TRBV24-1 to TRBJ2-1; D might be TRBD1 (6 bases). The CDR3 runs to 13 residues. CDR1 KGHDR and CDR2 SFDVKD come from the germline V gene. The V end lost 3 bases, the J end lost 9 bases, and 11 bases lay between the germline ends. CDR3 in DNA: TGTGCCACCAGTGATCCGAACAGGGTTGAGCAGTTCTTC. This gives the protein CATSDPNRVEQFF.

This clonotype was observed at least ten times. The chain joins TRBV5-6 to TRBJ1-1; possible D gene TRBD1, 5 bases. CDR1 is SGHDT, CDR2 YYEEEE, per germline. Trimming removed 4 bases at V and 1 base at J, with 11 bases between. The CDR3 is made up of 14 amino acids. In nucleotides, the CDR3 is TGTGCCAGCAGCGGGGATGGGACGAACACTGAAGCTTTCTTT. As protein: CASSGDGTNTEAFF.

This clonotype was detected only a few times. The chain recombines TRBV6-6 with TRBJ2-1; no firm D call. The germline V gene has CDR1 MNHNY and CDR2 SVGAGI (reference sequence). V gave up 0 bases and J gave up 6 bases, with 6 bases separating them. The CDR3 has 13 amino acids. Here the CDR3 reads CASSYSRVNEQFF. The CDR3 DNA sequence: TGTGCCAGCAGTTACTCCAGAGTCAATGAGCAGTTCTTC.

This clonotype showed up just a few times. The rearrangement uses TRBV7-3 and TRBJ2-3, with D perhaps matching TRBD2 (5 bases). V shed 2 bases and J shed 4 bases, with 13 bases lying between them. The CDR3 covers 15 residues. Germline CDR1 is SGHTA and CDR2 is FQGTGA. This CDR3 is CASSLAGSWADTQYF. The CDR3 DNA reads TGTGCCAGCAGCTTAGCGGGCTCCTGGGCAGATACGCAGTATTTT.

This clonotype was seen repeatedly, ten times or more. This sequence joins TRBV11-2 and TRBJ2-5; the D gene is possibly TRBD1 (5 bases). V was trimmed by 5 bases and J by 5 bases, leaving 15 bases between them. The CDR3 is made up of 14 amino acids. CDR1 is SGHAT and CDR2 is FQNNGV in the germline V gene. CDR3 residues: CASSRGRVLETQYF. Written as DNA, the CDR3 is TGTGCCAGCAGCCGAGGCAGGGTATTGGAGACCCAGTACTTC. The full variable domain, in which reference TRBV11-2 and TRBJ2-5 provide the parts outside the CDR3, is EAGVAQSPRYKIIEKRQSVAFWCNPISGHATLYWYQQILGQGPKLLIQFQNNGVVDDSQLPKDRFSAERLKGVDSTLKIQPAKLEDSAVYLCASSRGRVLETQYFGPGTRLLVL.

This clonotype was counted at least ten times. V usage is TRBV3-1 and J usage is TRBJ2-3, with 10 positions matching TRBD2. The CDR3 is 15 amino acids. Looked up from germline, CDR1 is LGHDT and CDR2 is YNNKEL (reference sequence). J was trimmed by 6 bases and V by 2 bases; bases with no gene match: 5. The CDR3: CASSQLAGAGDTQYF. For the CDR3, the DNA is TGTGCCAGCAGCCAACTAGCGGGAGCCGGCGATACGCAGTATTTT.

This clonotype was detected ten times or more. The DNA for the CDR3 is TGTGCCAGCAGTGCCCTCCCCCCAGGGGTGCGCAATGAGCAGTTCTTC. It yields the protein CASSALPPGVRNEQFF. This rearrangement joins TRBV2 to TRBJ2-1; possibly TRBD1 for D (6 bases). The germline gives CDR1 SNHLY, CDR2 FYNNEI. The CDR3 consists of 16 residues. Trimming removed 4 bases at V and 6 bases at J, with 19 bases between.

The chain employs TRBV6-2 or TRBV6-3 and TRBJ2-7; the D is unclear. CDR1 is MNHEY, CDR2 SVGEGT, per germline. The CDR3 has 13 amino acids. V gave up 6 bases and J gave up 1 base, with 10 bases separating them. CDR3 amino acids: CASSPSISYEQYF. The CDR3 coding sequence is TGTGCCAGCAGCCCCAGTATATCCTACGAGCAGTACTTC.

This clonotype was found many times. The J gene is TRBJ2-3, the V gene TRBV7-2; D is unclear. V lost 5 bases and J lost 4, with 16 bases in between. The CDR3 spans 15 residues. CDR1 SGHTA and CDR2 FQGNSA come from the germline V gene. This chain's CDR3 is CASSITAWAADTQYF. CDR3 DNA: TGTGCCAGCAGCATCACAGCGTGGGCGGCAGATACGCAGTATTTT.

The chain couples TRBV5-1 to TRBJ2-7, with 12 bases lining up with TRBD2. The germline CDR1 and CDR2 sequences are SGHRS and YFSETQ. The length of the CDR3 is 15 residues. With 4 bases clipped from V and 9 bases from J, the junction kept 11 bases outside the gene matches. The CDR3 sequence is CASSPGLAGPGGQYF. The CDR3 coding sequence is TGCGCCAGCAGCCCTGGACTAGCGGGACCGGGCGGGCAGTACTTC.

This clonotype was seen many times. The genes are TRBV11-2 and TRBJ2-7, with 10 bases matching TRBD1. Germline CDR1 and CDR2: SGHAT and FQNNGV. There are 15 residues in the CDR3. J gave up 4 bases and V 0 bases, and 3 bases lay outside the gene matches. The CDR3 spells CASSLERTGGYEQYF. CDR3 DNA sequence: TGTGCCAGCAGCTTAGAACGGACAGGGGGGTACGAGCAGTACTTC. The full variable domain, with the rest looked up from reference TRBV11-2 and TRBJ2-7, is EAGVAQSPRYKIIEKRQSVAFWCNPISGHATLYWYQQILGQGPKLLIQFQNNGVVDDSQLPKDRFSAERLKGVDSTLKIQPAKLEDSAVYLCASSLERTGGYEQYFGPGTRLTVT.

This clonotype was observed a handful of times. The rearrangement uses TRBV6-1 and TRBJ2-7, with 8 nucleotides matching TRBD1. CDR3 length: 15 amino acids. CDR1 and CDR2 from the germline V gene are MNHNS and SASEGT. The trim removed 8 bases at V and 0 bases at J, leaving 9 bases unmatched. The CDR3 coding sequence is TGTGCCAGCGGGGCCGGACAGGGTAACTCCTACGAGCAGTACTTC. Translated: CASGAGQGNSYEQYF.

Notes on this clonotype: A read error may be the cause here, since a much bigger clone is one base away. Since the CDR3 does not end with the conserved phenylalanine or tryptophan, this likely comes from a read error. The gene calls are TRBV6-5 and TRBJ1-1; possible D gene TRBD1, 5 bases. Trimming pared 2 bases from V and 5 bases from J, leaving 12 bases between. Germline CDR1 and CDR2: MNHEY and SVGAGI. This CDR3 contains 14 residues. The CDR3 protein is CASSYDGGSTEAFL. The CDR3 bases are TGTGCCAGCAGTTACGACGGGGGAAGTACTGAAGCTTTCCTT.

J is TRBJ1-5 and V is TRBV29-1; D remains ambiguous. Trimming cost V 5 bases and J 4 bases, with 12 bases left between them. The CDR3 consists of 13 residues. Germline V gives CDR1 SQVTM, CDR2 ANQGSEA. The CDR3: CSVSLGENQPQHF. Written as DNA, the CDR3 is TGCAGCGTTAGTTTAGGAGAAAATCAGCCCCAGCATTTT.

Only a few counts were recorded for this clonotype. The chain employs TRBV20-1 and TRBJ2-7; 10 bases line up with TRBD2. This CDR3 contains 15 residues. CDR1 is DFQATT and CDR2 is SNEGSKA in the germline V gene (reference sequence). The trim removed 3 bases at V and 2 bases at J, leaving 7 bases unmatched. DNA of the CDR3: TGCAGTGCTAGTGCGACTAGCGGGCCCACCTACGAGCAGTACTTC. This translates into CSASATSGPTYEQYF.

This clonotype was counted at least ten times. The chain is built from TRBV2 and TRBJ1-1, with TRBD1 as a possible D gene (5 bases). CDR3 length equals 10 residues. Germline values: CDR1 SNHLY, CDR2 FYNNEI. Trimming took off 6 bases at V and 11 bases at J, with 10 bases between the two ends. The CDR3 DNA follows: TGTGCCAGCAGCCAACAGGTGGCTTTCTTT. Translated: CASSQQVAFF. Full variable domain (remainder filled in from reference TRBV2 and TRBJ1-1): EPEVTQTPSHQVTQMGQEVILRCVPISNHLYFYWYRQILGQKVEFLVSFYNNEISEKSEIFDDQFSVERPDGSNFTLKIRSTKLEDSAMYFCASSQQVAFFGQGTRLTVV.

This clonotype was seen repeatedly, ten times or more. The chain carries TRBV30 and TRBJ2-3, with 10 positions matching TRBD2. The germline V gene encodes CDR1 GTSNPN and CDR2 SVGIG (reference sequence). The CDR3 runs to 17 residues. V gave up 3 bases and J gave up 4 bases; unmatched junction bases: 13. The CDR3 reads CAWSAPNLAGVADTQYF. DNA of the CDR3: TGTGCCTGGAGCGCCCCCAATCTAGCGGGAGTTGCAGATACGCAGTATTTT.

The sample holds many counts of this clonotype. V gene TRBV20-1 combines with J gene TRBJ2-1, with unresolved D. Germline V gene lookup returns CDR1 DFQATT and CDR2 SNEGSKA (reference sequence). Deletions cut 3 bases from V and 9 bases from J, with 15 bases between. The CDR3 runs 13 residues. The CDR3 coding sequence is TGCAGTGCTAGGCCCATAGGGCGTGGTGAGCAGTTCTTC. This sequence encodes CSARPIGRGEQFF.

This clonotype was seen many times. V usage is TRBV30 and J usage is TRBJ1-1, with D possibly TRBD1 on 6 matching bases. Between the trimmed V and J ends, which lost 3 bases and 1 base, there was a span of 12 bases. Germline V gives CDR1 GTSNPN, CDR2 SVGIG (reference sequence). The CDR3 consists of 14 residues. Here the CDR3 DNA reads TGTGCCTGGAGCAGGGGCCTTGGGAACACTGAAGCTTTCTTT. This encodes CAWSRGLGNTEAFF.

The table lists this clonotype with many counts. The V gene is TRBV5-6, the J gene TRBJ2-4, with D perhaps matching TRBD1 or TRBD2 (5 bases each). The CDR3 length is 14 residues. The V end was cut by 0 bases, the J end by 7 bases, with 11 bases between. Germline CDR1 reads SGHDT; CDR2 reads YYEEEE. The CDR3 coding sequence is TGTGCCAGCAGCTTGGGCCTGGGGGTCAACATTCAGTACTTC. Residues: CASSLGLGVNIQYF.

This clonotype occurred many times. This chain uses TRBV11-2 with TRBJ1-2; 9 bases agree with TRBD1. The ends lost 4 bases at V and 3 bases at J; junction bases unmatched: 9. The CDR3 runs to 16 residues. Germline V gene sequence: CDR1 SGHAT, CDR2 FQNNGV. The CDR3 DNA reads as TGTGCCAGCAGCTCCAACAGGGGGCATTTAGACTATGGCTACACCTTC. Protein: CASSSNRGHLDYGYTF.